This TCR beta chain was observed in a study of cytomegalovirus exposure and HLA in healthy donors (TCRdb year 2017). Some background on the complete study: An earlier analysis of around 600 of the donors reported roughly 270 Gb of sequence data and 117 million unique TCR beta sequences from roughly 200 million T cells. Alongside the repertoire data, information on donor age, sex, ethnicity and CMV serostatus was compiled. In the later analysis, no new phenotypic data were used to find candidate immune exposures; instead, reliance was placed on TCR beta sequences and their occurrence across donors. Roughly 5 DR-DQ haplotypes were handled as single units for association and clustering, since linkage in the cohort was strong. High-throughput TCR immunosequencing, statistical association of individual TCRs with disease status, and machine learning were combined to predict cytomegalovirus infection status. The study was designed to test whether signatures of past pathogen exposure could be identified by cataloging public T cell receptors. Typing coverage differed by locus: A, B, C, DRB1 and DQB1 were typed in roughly 620-630 donors, DQA1 in 522, DPA1 in 600 to 610, and DPB1 in 450 to 490. In a later genetic analysis, genome-wide SNP genotypes for about three fifths of the roughly 670 donors were used, and that subset was treated as a discovery cohort. An earlier analysis of more than 450 of the donors used high-throughput TCR beta sequencing to judge whether each TCR beta V gene segment behaved as functional or pseudogenic. The genetic ancestry cluster associated with self-reported Caucasian donors included over 80% of the roughly 400 genotyped donors. About 280 gigabases of sequencing data and around 80 million unique TCR sequences made up an early release that covered 500 to 700 HLA-typed donors. All discovery cohort repertoires had been generated using a single sequencing platform. To study patterns of TCR occurrence, a later analysis re-analyzed previously published TCR beta repertoires from 550 to 800 donors and added high-resolution HLA genotyping. Along with the roughly 710-subject first cohort, a separate validation cohort of roughly 110 different subjects was used. The T cell repertoires of 550 to 850 subjects were profiled by immunosequencing and related to cytomegalovirus serostatus. HLA typing covered class I and class II loci at four-digit resolution. Across some 400 genotyped donors of the cohort, an average of approximately 220,000 unique TCR beta nucleotide sequences per donor were sequenced, and roughly 20% of those sequences were non-productive.

To note about this clone: Its specific antigen is unknown. No much larger clone is present one base from it, and per-base qualities are unavailable.

General findings and caveats noted by the study authors: In a later analysis, some 18,000 TCR beta sequences were associated with specific HLA alleles at a false discovery rate of 0.05. Strong co-occurrence of HLA alleles, especially DR and DQ, made assigning TCR associations to individual alleles difficult. The study gave a list of roughly 150 TCR beta chains associated with cytomegalovirus. Most CMV-associated TCR beta chains appeared to be HLA-restricted in a later analysis, and the HLA associations seemed to be driven largely by CMV exposure. In a later genetic analysis, a missense DCLRE1C variant was associated with V-gene and J-gene trimming of TCR beta chains, and the association was replicated in an independent cohort. A further reported finding was that TCR beta sequences accurately predicted the HLA-A and HLA-B alleles for most subjects in the first cohort. A group of highly shared sequence variants was considered likely to be a technical artifact of the sequencing pipeline. Because HLA typing was unavailable for some donors at each locus, only the typed subset was used in association tests. According to the authors, the approach could potentially be generalized to other disease states and immunological phenotypes. Because counts were too low, about 18 rarely observed V segments, including chromosome 9 orphons, were excluded from the earlier analysis of around 640 of the donors. A few of the identified cytomegalovirus-associated TCR beta chains were confirmed in vitro to be specific for cytomegalovirus antigens. An earlier analysis of 587 of the donors showed that most TCR beta V segments appeared in productive rearrangements either about 90% or about 30% of the time, which broadly matched IMGT annotations. Correlated functional status among segregating V segments might reflect linkage disequilibrium, but an unknown experimental factor could not be ruled out. In this cohort, only TCR beta chains were sequenced, and detectable features were limited by the absence of alpha or paired-chain data. The presence/absence analyses assumed that sequencing depth was roughly uniform across donors, and that assumption may not be true. A later analysis reported that several top co-occurrence clusters appeared linked to parvovirus B19, influenza, CMV and Epstein-Barr virus. According to a later analysis, TCR association rates differed among HLA loci, with DRB1 alleles showing the most associated TCRs and HLA-C alleles showing the fewest. While some public TCRs were present in many individuals, most TCR sequences turned up only very rarely across donors. In a later analysis, HLA-associated TCR beta chains were found to be more clonally expanded and to have lower generation probabilities than equally common non-associated chains. The classifier was reported to diagnose cytomegalovirus status with high specificity and sensitivity in both the original and validation cohorts. Some IMGT-functional V segments, including TRBV6-2 and TRBV6-3, could not be distinguished by the 87-base-pair reads and were therefore excluded. Immune exposure information for the cohort was limited to CMV serostatus. In a later genetic analysis, fewer N-insertions in productive TCRs were reported among donors in an Asian-associated ancestry cluster than the roughly 700-donor mean.

The cohort consisted of 650 to 850 healthy bone marrow donors. All cohort members were sampled while nominally healthy, although unrecorded immune exposures were likely present. The donor was CMV seronegative and was included in the group of a few hundred seronegative cohort members. Every donor gave a peripheral blood sample, and the peripheral blood mononuclear cells from that sample were used for TCR beta sequencing. The Qiagen DNeasy Blood Extraction Kit was used to extract genomic DNA from the blood cell samples. Library preparation was by the immunoSEQ multiplex PCR assay. A mixture of 60 forward primers for TCR Vbeta segments and 13 reverse primers for TCR Jbeta segments was used in the multiplex PCR. Amplification of the CDR3 region of rearranged TCR beta genes was performed with a multiplex PCR assay on genomic DNA. On the Illumina HiSeq System, the amplified TCR beta libraries were sequenced as 87-base-pair reads. The study's processing was this. A later analysis counted approximately 84 million unique TCR beta chains across the approximately 700 repertoires, and 9 million to 14 million of these chains were shared by at least two donors. Raw reads were error-corrected and collapsed into unique sequences by a nearest-neighbor algorithm in which closely related sequences were merged to remove PCR and sequencing errors. To assign V, D and J gene segments, CDR3 sequences were aligned to IMGT reference sequences. For a sequence to be retained, a match of at least six nucleotides to both a V gene segment and a J gene segment was required. A rearrangement was called productive if the CDR3 had no stop codons and remained in frame with V and J, and every other rearrangement was called non-productive. CDR3 was defined by IMGT convention, running from the second conserved V-encoded cysteine to the conserved J-encoded phenylalanine. The earlier analysis of more than 450 of the donors excluded sequences that lacked an unambiguous match to a single V gene segment. In an earlier analysis of roughly 500 of the donors, V segments were called functional above 56.7% productive rearrangements and were called segregating when the between-donor standard deviation exceeded 5%. A statistical classification framework was developed to diagnose cytomegalovirus status using the catalog of TCR beta chain sequences. V and J gene assignment, in a later analysis, came from comparing TCR nucleotide sequences with IMGT/GENE-DB human TR gene sequences. The TCRdist pipeline was used in a later analysis to assign CDR3 sequences and most-parsimonious VDJ recombination scenarios. In a later analysis, each TCR beta chain was defined by its CDR3 amino acid sequence together with its V-gene family, and reads without a unique V-gene family were excluded. In a later analysis, around 650 highly shared, low-generation-probability nucleotide sequences were removed to address suspected cross-contamination and a sequencing artifact. A later analysis calculated a clonal expansion index for each public chain from normalized within-repertoire ranks of inferred template counts. Generation probabilities in a later analysis came from a VDJ recombination model fitted to out-of-frame rearrangements, and those results were checked against IGoR. In a later analysis, TCR-TCR, TCR-HLA and TCR-CMV co-occurrence was scored with hypergeometric tests, and a repertoire-size bias correction was applied to TCR pairs. To estimate false discovery rates, a later analysis permuted the HLA or CMV assignments 20 times. In a later analysis, co-occurring TCRs were grouped using DBSCAN, and TCRdist sequence similarity was added for clustering within HLA-allele-positive subsets. Repertoires with fewer than 30,000 or more than 120,000 public chains, plus five repertoires with anomalous nucleotide sharing, were excluded from co-occurrence clustering. The table was pulled from immuneACCESS by TCRdb, which kept in-frame rearrangements only. Such tables lose some clones; where checked, under half of the loss comes from unresolved V genes, and the rest has no known cause. That table is the source of V, J and clone size, and D and trimming were worked out from the DNA. The sample yields around 190,000 clones; 65% to 90% were counted once. 2.3% of the sample lies in the top ten.

From the cysteine through the phenylalanine, the CDR3 covers 13 amino acids. CDR3 DNA is the only sequence kept; it has 39 bases, read in frame from the first base. Trimming removed 2 bases from V and 2 bases from J, leaving 9 bases between the germline ends. According to the germline V gene, CDR1 reads SQVTM and CDR2 reads ANQGSEA. Input material: PBMCs. This clonotype was sampled from a woman aged 50 to 60 in good health and CMV-seronegative. The rearrangement joined TRBV29-1 to TRBJ1-2; TRBD1 is possibly the D segment (5 matching bases). The bases read TGCAGCGTTGAATGGGGCAGGAACTATGGCTACACCTTC. The translation is CSVEWGRNYGYTF. The entire variable domain, with the stretches around the CDR3 drawn from the reference TRBV29-1 and TRBJ1-2 proteins, is SAVISQKPSRDICQRGTSLTIQCQVDSQVTMMFWYRQQPGQSLTLIATANQGSEATYESGFVIDKFPISRPNLTFSTLTVSNMSPEDSSIYLCSVEWGRNYGYTFGSGTRLTVV.